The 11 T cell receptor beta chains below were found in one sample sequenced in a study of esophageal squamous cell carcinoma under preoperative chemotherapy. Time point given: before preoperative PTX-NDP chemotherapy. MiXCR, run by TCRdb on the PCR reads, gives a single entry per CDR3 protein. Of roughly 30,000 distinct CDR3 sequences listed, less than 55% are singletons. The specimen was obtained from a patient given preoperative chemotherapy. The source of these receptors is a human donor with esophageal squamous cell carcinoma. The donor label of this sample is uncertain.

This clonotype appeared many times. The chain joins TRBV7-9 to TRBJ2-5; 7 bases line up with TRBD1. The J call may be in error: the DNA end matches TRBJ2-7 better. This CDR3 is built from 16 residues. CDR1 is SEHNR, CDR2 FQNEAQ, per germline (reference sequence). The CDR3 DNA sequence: TGTGCCAGCAACTCCCCACCCGGGACAGAAGGCTACGAGCAGTACTTC. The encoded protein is CASNSPPGTEGYEQYF.

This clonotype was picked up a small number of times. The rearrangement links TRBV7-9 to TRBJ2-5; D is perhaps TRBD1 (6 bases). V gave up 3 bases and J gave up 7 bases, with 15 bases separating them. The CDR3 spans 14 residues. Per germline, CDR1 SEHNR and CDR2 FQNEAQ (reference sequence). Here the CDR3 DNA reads TGTGCCAGCAGCTTCGGTACCTCAGGGGCGACCCAGTACTTC. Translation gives CASSFGTSGATQYF. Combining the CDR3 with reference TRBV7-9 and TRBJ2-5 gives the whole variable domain DTGVSQNPRHKITKRGQNVTFRCDPISEHNRLYWYRQTLGQGPEFLTYFQNEAQLEKSRLLSDRFSAERPKGSFSTLEIQRTEQGDSAMYLCASSFGTSGATQYFGPGTRLLVL.

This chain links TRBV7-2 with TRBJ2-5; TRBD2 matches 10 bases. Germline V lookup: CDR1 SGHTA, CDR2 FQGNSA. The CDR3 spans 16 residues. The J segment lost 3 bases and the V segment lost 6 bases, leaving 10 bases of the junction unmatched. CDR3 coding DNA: TGTGCCAGCAGGGGAGCGGGGGGGCGTGACAAAGAGACCCAGTACTTC. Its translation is CASRGAGGRDKETQYF.

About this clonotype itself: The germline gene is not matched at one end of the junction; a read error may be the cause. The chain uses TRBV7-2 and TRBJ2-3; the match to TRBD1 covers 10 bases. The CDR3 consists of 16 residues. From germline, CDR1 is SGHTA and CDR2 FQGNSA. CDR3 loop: CASSGQGGSGTDTQYF. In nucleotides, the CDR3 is TGTGCTAGCAGCGGACAGGGGGGGAGTGGCACAGATACGCAGTACTTT.

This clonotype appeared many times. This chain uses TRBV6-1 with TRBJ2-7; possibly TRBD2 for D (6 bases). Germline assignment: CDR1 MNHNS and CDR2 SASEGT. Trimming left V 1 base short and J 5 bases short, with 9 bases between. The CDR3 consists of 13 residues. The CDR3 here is CASSEVGGDEQYF. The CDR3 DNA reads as TGTGCCAGCAGTGAAGTAGGCGGGGACGAGCAGTACTTC.

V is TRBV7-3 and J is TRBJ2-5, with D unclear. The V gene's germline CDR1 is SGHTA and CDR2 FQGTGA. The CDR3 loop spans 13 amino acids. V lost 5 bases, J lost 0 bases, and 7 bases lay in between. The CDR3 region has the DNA TGTGCCAGCAGCCTCACTCACCAAGAGACCCAGTACTTC. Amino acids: CASSLTHQETQYF.

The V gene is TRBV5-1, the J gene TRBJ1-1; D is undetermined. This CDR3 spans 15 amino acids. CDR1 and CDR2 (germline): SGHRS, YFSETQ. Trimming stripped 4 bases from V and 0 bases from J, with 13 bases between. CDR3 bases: TGCGCCAGCAGCCTTGGTGGAGGGTTGAACACTGAAGCTTTCTTT. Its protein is CASSLGGGLNTEAFF.

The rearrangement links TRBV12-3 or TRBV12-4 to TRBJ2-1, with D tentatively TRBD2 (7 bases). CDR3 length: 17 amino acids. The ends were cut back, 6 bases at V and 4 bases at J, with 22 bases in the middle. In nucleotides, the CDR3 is TGTGCCAGCAGCCTCTGGGAGCTAGGGGGGGGTTACAATGAGCAGTTCTTC. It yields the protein CASSLWELGGGYNEQFF.

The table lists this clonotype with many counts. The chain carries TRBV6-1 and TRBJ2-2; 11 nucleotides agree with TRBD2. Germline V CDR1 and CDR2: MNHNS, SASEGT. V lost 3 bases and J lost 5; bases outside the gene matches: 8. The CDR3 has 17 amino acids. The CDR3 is CASSDPTSGRYTGELFF. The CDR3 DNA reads TGTGCCAGCAGTGATCCCACTAGCGGGAGATATACCGGGGAGCTGTTTTTT.

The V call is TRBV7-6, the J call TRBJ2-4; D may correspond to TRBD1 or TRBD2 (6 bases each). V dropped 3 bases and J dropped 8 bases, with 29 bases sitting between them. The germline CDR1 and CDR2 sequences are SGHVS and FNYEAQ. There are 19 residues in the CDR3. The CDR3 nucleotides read TGTGCCAGCAGCTTGGATGCGGGGCTCGGGGGCCGAGACCAAGACATTCAGTACTTC. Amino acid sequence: CASSLDAGLGGRDQDIQYF.

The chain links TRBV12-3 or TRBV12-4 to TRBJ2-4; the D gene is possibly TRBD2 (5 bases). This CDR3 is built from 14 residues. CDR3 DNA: TGTGCGGGCATTGCAAGCGGTAGGGCGAACATTCAGTACTTC. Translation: CAGIASGRANIQYF.